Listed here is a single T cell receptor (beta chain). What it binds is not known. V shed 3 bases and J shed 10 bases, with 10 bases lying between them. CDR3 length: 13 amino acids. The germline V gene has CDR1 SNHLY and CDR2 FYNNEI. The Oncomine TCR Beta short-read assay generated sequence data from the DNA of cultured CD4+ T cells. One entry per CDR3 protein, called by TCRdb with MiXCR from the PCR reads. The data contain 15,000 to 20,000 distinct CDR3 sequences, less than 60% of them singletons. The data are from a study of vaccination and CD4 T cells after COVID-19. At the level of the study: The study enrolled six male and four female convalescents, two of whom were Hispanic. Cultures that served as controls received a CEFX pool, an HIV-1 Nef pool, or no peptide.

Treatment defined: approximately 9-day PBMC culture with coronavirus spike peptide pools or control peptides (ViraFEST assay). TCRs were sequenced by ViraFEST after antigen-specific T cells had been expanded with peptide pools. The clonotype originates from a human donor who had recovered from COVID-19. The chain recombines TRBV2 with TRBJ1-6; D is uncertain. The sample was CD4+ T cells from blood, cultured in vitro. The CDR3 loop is CASSEGLRSPLHF. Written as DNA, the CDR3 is TGTGCCAGCAGTGAGGGCCTGAGGTCACCCCTCCACTTT.